A selection of T cell receptor beta chains follows, all from one sample in a study of blood T cell repertoires in COVID-19. Generated by immunoSEQ multiplex PCR, the TCRdb table keeps only in-frame clones and is missing some. This table holds roughly 250,000 clones, approximately 85% found once. The sequencing input was PBMCs or T cells enriched from blood (not recorded which). All receptors come from a woman in her 50s who had recovered from COVID-19. Both conserved end residues are part of each CDR3. The D gene is left open where the match is weak. Some rows have no size entry. The others give once, few or many, or a class for an expanded clone.

>TRBV5-1|.|.|15|TRBJ1-6
TGCGCCAGCAGCCGAATCGCCGGTTCGGGGTCACCCCTCCACTTT
CASSRIAGSGSPLHF
>TRBV7-6|.|TRBD2|17|TRBJ2-2
TGTGCCAGCAGCTTAAGCCCTAGCGGGGGGTTTGCCGGGGAGCTGTTTTTT
CASSLSPSGGFAGELFF
>TRBV6-1|.|.|13|TRBJ2-7
TGTGCCAGCAGTGAAGCGCGGGTTTACGAGCAGTACTTC
CASSEARVYEQYF
>TRBV9|.|.|14|TRBJ2-5
TGTGCCAGCAGCATGGGGGGTTCGGTGGAGACCCAGTACTTC
CASSMGGSVETQYF
>TRBV5-1|.|TRBD1|14|TRBJ2-3
TGCGCCAGCAGACTGGACAGGGAGTACGATACGCAGTATTTT
CASRLDREYDTQYF
>TRBV5-8|.|.|13|TRBJ1-2
TGTGCCAGCAGCCCCGCGGGGCACTATGGCTACACCTTC
CASSPAGHYGYTF
>TRBV10-3|.|TRBD1|14|TRBJ2-7
TGTGCCATCAGAAGACAGGGGTTCCAGGGCGAGCAGTACTTC
CAIRRQGFQGEQYF
>TRBV4-1|once|.|17|TRBJ2-3
TGCGCCAGCAGCCAAGATTGGGAGCGGTCAAAGAGAGATACGCAGTATTTT
CASSQDWERSKRDTQYF
>TRBV24-1|.|.|17|TRBJ1-3
TGTGCCACCAGTGACAGGGTCCTCCGATACCCTGGAAACACCATATATTTT
CATSDRVLRYPGNTIYF
>TRBV19|.|TRBD1|16|TRBJ1-2
TGTGCCAGTAGTATAGCCCTAGACAGGGGTAACTATGGCTACACCTTC
CASSIALDRGNYGYTF
>TRBV6-5|.|TRBD1|16|TRBJ1-2
TGTGCCAGCAGTTACCGGAAGGGACAGGGGATTCGAGGCTACACCTTC
CASSYRKGQGIRGYTF
>TRBV5-1|once|.|15|TRBJ1-4
TGCGCCAGCAGTCCCTATGCTGAGGCAGGGCAAAAACTGTTTTTT
CASSPYAEAGQKLFF